A single sample is the source of the 30 T cell receptor beta chains below, sequenced in a study of CD8 T cells in ankylosing spondylitis. TCRdb fed the 5' RACE reads into MiXCR, producing one record per CDR3 protein. The sample contains approximately 140,000 distinct CDR3 sequences, roughly 44% of which appear only once. Sequenced sample: synovial fluid, either unsorted or a sorted T cell fraction (not recorded which). The source is a male donor with ankylosing spondylitis.

This chain connects TRBV4-1 to TRBJ2-4, with D uncertain. V shed 1 base and J shed 3 bases, with 16 bases lying between them. Germline CDR1 and CDR2: MGHRA and YSYEKL. This CDR3 contains 17 residues. CDR3 coding DNA: TGCGCCAGCAGCCAAGGTAGTCCGGAGTCTTACAAAAACATTCAGTACTTC. This encodes CASSQGSPESYKNIQYF.

This chain uses TRBV5-1 with TRBJ1-2, with D perhaps TRBD1 (5 bases). Looked up from germline, CDR1 is SGHRS and CDR2 is YFSETQ. V lost 0 bases and J lost 4, with 10 bases in between. There are 14 residues in the CDR3. The CDR3 DNA reads TGCGCCAGCAGCTTGGGAGTAAGGGGCTATGGCTACACCTTC. This translates into CASSLGVRGYGYTF.

The chain couples TRBV12-3 or TRBV12-4 to TRBJ2-5; 8 positions match TRBD2. The CDR3 loop spans 14 amino acids. After removal of 5 bases from V and 5 bases from J, the junction contained 7 bases not matched to a gene. The DNA of the CDR3 is TGTGCCAGCAGTAGCGGGAGTTCTTTGGAGACCCAGTACTTC. This encodes CASSSGSSLETQYF.

The chain uses TRBV18 and TRBJ2-3; D call uncertain. The CDR3 sequence is 13 residues long. V was trimmed by 6 bases and J by 3 bases, leaving 10 bases between them. Per the germline V gene, CDR1 is KGHSH and CDR2 is LQKENI. CDR3 residues: CASSTLRTDTQYF. The DNA for the CDR3 is TGTGCCAGCTCCACCCTTCGTACAGATACGCAGTATTTT.

This clonotype has more than one count but fewer than ten. This chain connects TRBV27 to TRBJ2-1; the D is unclear. V lost 5 bases to trimming and J lost 0 bases, with 8 bases between them. The germline CDR1 and CDR2 sequences are MNHEY and SMNVEV (reference sequence). CDR3 size: 14 residues. CDR3 sequence reads: CASSPFSSYNEQFF. The CDR3 DNA sequence: TGTGCCAGCAGTCCATTTAGCTCCTACAATGAGCAGTTCTTC.

The chain couples TRBV12-3 or TRBV12-4 to TRBJ2-7, with D perhaps matching TRBD2 (7 bases). The length of the CDR3 is 15 residues. Trimming removed 6 bases from V and 0 bases from J, with 15 bases in between. The CDR3 DNA reads as TGTGCCAGCAGCCCTCAGCGGGACACCTCCTACGAGCAGTACTTC. Residues: CASSPQRDTSYEQYF.

This clonotype has more than one count but fewer than ten. The chain carries TRBV7-8 and TRBJ1-4; maybe TRBD1 (5 bases). This CDR3 has 16 residues. Germline-derived CDR1 and CDR2 are SGHVS and FQNEAQ. V was cut by 2 bases and J by 5 bases, with 15 bases left in between. This CDR3 is CASSLWSGRLNEKLFF. Written as DNA, the CDR3 is TGTGCCAGCAGCTTATGGTCGGGACGGCTAAATGAAAAACTGTTTTTT.

The V gene is TRBV3-1, the J gene TRBJ1-3, with D unclear. With 3 bases removed from V and 0 bases from J, the gap between germline ends came to 15 bases. The CDR3 runs 17 residues. Germline-derived CDR1 and CDR2 are LGHDT and YNNKEL (reference sequence). CDR3 residues: CASSHRGSIYSGNTIYF. For the CDR3, the DNA is TGTGCCAGCAGCCACCGAGGGAGTATATACTCTGGAAACACCATATATTTT.

This clonotype was found a few times. This chain connects TRBV5-3 to TRBJ1-1; 9 positions agree with TRBD1. TRBV5-3 qualifies as an ORF whose function is uncertain. The CDR3 totals 18 residues. After removal of 9 bases from V and 0 bases from J, the junction contained 18 bases not matched to a gene. CDR3 in DNA: TGTGCCACCTCGGGGGACAGGGAATGGTTTCAGTTGAACACTGAAGCTTTCTTT. Protein sequence: CATSGDREWFQLNTEAFF.

The chain employs TRBV28 and TRBJ2-1, with a possible D match to TRBD2 (5 bases). This CDR3 contains 15 residues. V gave up 3 bases and J gave up 8 bases, with 17 bases separating them. Germline CDR1 MDHEN, CDR2 SYDVKM. CDR3 protein: CASSFPAVEGDEQFF. The DNA of the CDR3 is TGTGCCAGCAGTTTCCCAGCGGTAGAGGGCGATGAGCAGTTCTTC.

Only a few counts were recorded for this clonotype. This rearrangement joins TRBV6-6 to TRBJ1-2, with D possibly being TRBD1 (6 bases). The CDR3 sequence is 13 residues long. Trimming took 11 bases from V and 8 from J, leaving 21 bases between them. From germline, CDR1 is MNHNY and CDR2 SVGAGI (reference sequence). Here the CDR3 DNA reads TGTGCCCGCCGGACCGGACAGACTCCCGGCTACACCTTC. Its translation is CARRTGQTPGYTF.

The sample holds a few counts of this clonotype. The chain has TRBV5-1 and TRBJ1-1, with a possible D match to TRBD1 (5 bases). Germline lookup yields CDR1 SGHRS and CDR2 YFSETQ. The germline V and J ends were trimmed by 2 bases and 0 bases, with 11 bases remaining between them. There are 15 residues in the CDR3. The CDR3 bases are TGCGCCAGCAGCTTTGACGGGGCCCTGAACACTGAAGCTTTCTTT. It translates to CASSFDGALNTEAFF.

The J gene is TRBJ2-3, the V gene TRBV5-5; either TRBD1 or TRBD2 may fit D (5 bases each). Between the trimmed V and J ends, which lost 3 bases and 2 bases, there was a span of 19 bases. The CDR3 runs 17 residues. Germline CDR1 SGHKS, CDR2 YYEKEE (reference sequence). The CDR3 loop reads CASSYHSGTATTDTQYF. CDR3 bases: TGTGCCAGCAGCTACCACTCTGGGACGGCAACCACAGATACGCAGTATTTT.

This clonotype counts as medium-sized (0.01 to 0.1%). V gene TRBV9 combines with J gene TRBJ1-4; the D gene is possibly TRBD1 (6 bases). The V end lost 7 bases, the J end lost 13 bases, and 17 bases lay between the germline ends. The CDR3 is made up of 12 amino acids. Germline V CDR1 and CDR2: SGDLS, YYNGEE. CDR3 protein: CASGGTGFSLFF. CDR3 coding DNA: TGTGCCAGCGGCGGAACAGGGTTTTCACTGTTTTTT.

J is TRBJ2-2 and V is TRBV9; a possible D gene is TRBD2 (5 bases). Germline V CDR1 and CDR2: SGDLS, YYNGEE. V lost 0 bases and J lost 3, with 12 bases in between. This CDR3 contains 16 residues. DNA for the CDR3: TGTGCCAGCAGCGTAGTCGAGGGCTTGGACACCGGGGAGCTGTTTTTT. Translated: CASSVVEGLDTGELFF. The full variable domain, completed using reference TRBV9 and TRBJ2-2, is DSGVTQTPKHLITATGQRVTLRCSPRSGDLSVYWYQQSLDQGLQFLIQYYNGEERAKGNILERFSAQQFPDLHSELNLSSLELGDSALYFCASSVVEGLDTGELFFGEGSRLTVL.

The chain couples TRBV29-1 to TRBJ2-3; D call uncertain. The V and J ends lost 8 bases and 6 bases respectively, with 15 bases between them. Germline CDR1 is SQVTM and CDR2 is ANQGSEA. The CDR3 length is 12 residues. CDR3 in amino acids: CSTKDRRDTQYF. Written as DNA, the CDR3 is TGCAGCACCAAGGACCGGCGGGATACGCAGTATTTT.

This clonotype was counted a few times. The chain is built from TRBV27 and TRBJ2-7; 11 bases align to TRBD2. The germline gives CDR1 MNHEY, CDR2 SMNVEV (reference sequence). This CDR3 spans 15 amino acids. Trimming cost V 4 bases and J 3 bases; bases outside gene matches: 5. The CDR3 is CASSWGLAASYEQYF. CDR3 nucleotide sequence: TGTGCCAGCAGTTGGGGACTAGCGGCCAGCTACGAGCAGTACTTC.

This clonotype was seen repeatedly, ten times or more. The chain couples TRBV5-1 to TRBJ2-1, with 9 bases lining up with TRBD2. The CDR3 consists of 16 residues. J gave up 7 bases and V 0 bases, and 8 bases lay outside the gene matches. Germline V gene sequence: CDR1 SGHRS, CDR2 YFSETQ. The CDR3 is CASSLELAGAKNEQFF. CDR3 DNA: TGCGCCAGCAGCTTGGAATTAGCGGGAGCGAAGAATGAGCAGTTCTTC.

The gene calls are TRBV5-1 and TRBJ2-4; 8 nucleotides align to TRBD1. The trim removed 5 bases at V and 12 bases at J, leaving 10 bases unmatched. The germline V gene has CDR1 SGHRS and CDR2 YFSETQ. CDR3 length equals 13 residues. CDR3 residues: CASRLGQVYPQYF. In DNA, the CDR3 is TGCGCCAGCAGACTGGGACAGGTTTACCCTCAGTACTTC.

This clonotype was seen many times. The chain combines TRBV4-3 with TRBJ2-2; D unresolved. The germline CDR1 and CDR2 sequences are LGHNA and YSLEER. The germline V and J ends were trimmed by 4 bases and 5 bases, with 8 bases remaining between them. The CDR3 contains 13 residues. DNA of the CDR3: TGCGCCAGCAGCCCTCAGGTTACCGGGGAGCTGTTTTTT. Translation gives CASSPQVTGELFF.

This chain uses TRBV30 with TRBJ2-5, with 8 bases that match TRBD2. The length of the CDR3 is 14 residues. Germline CDR1 reads GTSNPN; CDR2 reads SVGIG (reference sequence). J lost 4 bases, V lost 2 bases, and 6 bases had no gene match. CDR3 in DNA: TGTGCCTGGAGTCTTGCGGGAGGAAGAGAGACCCAGTACTTC. Protein: CAWSLAGGRETQYF.

A single count supports this clonotype. This sequence joins TRBV7-9 and TRBJ2-2, with 9 bases lining up with TRBD1. CDR3 length equals 16 residues. The trim removed 1 base at V and 3 bases at J, leaving 3 bases unmatched. The germline gives CDR1 SEHNR, CDR2 FQNEAQ (reference sequence). The CDR3: CASSLVGQGHTGELFF. The CDR3 DNA is TGTGCCAGCAGCTTAGTTGGACAGGGGCACACCGGGGAGCTGTTTTTT.

This clonotype was counted a few times. The V and J genes are TRBV27 and TRBJ2-1; 7 bases line up with TRBD1. The length of the CDR3 is 15 residues. The germline V gene has CDR1 MNHEY and CDR2 SMNVEV (reference sequence). The ends lost 6 bases at V and 1 base at J; junction bases unmatched: 6. The CDR3 here is CASSLWDSSYNEQFF. Written as DNA, the CDR3 is TGTGCCAGCAGCCTTTGGGACAGTTCCTACAATGAGCAGTTCTTC.

This clonotype was seen more than once but under ten times. The chain links TRBV6-5 to TRBJ2-1; TRBD1 is a possible D gene (5 bases). V lost 4 bases, J lost 4 bases, and 14 bases lay in between. The length of the CDR3 is 15 residues. The germline V gene has CDR1 MNHEY and CDR2 SVGAGI. The CDR3 loop reads CASSFLRTSYNEQFF. DNA for the CDR3: TGTGCCAGCAGTTTTCTTCGGACATCTTACAATGAGCAGTTCTTC.

There are a few counts of this clonotype. The rearrangement uses TRBV7-2 and TRBJ1-3; no definite D call. The germline V gene has CDR1 SGHTA and CDR2 FQGNSA. The CDR3 contains 12 residues. Trimming took off 8 bases at V and 3 bases at J, with 8 bases between the two ends. CDR3 nucleotides: TGTGCCAGCCTACCAGGTGGAAACACCATATATTTT. Translating gives CASLPGGNTIYF.

The chain recombines TRBV27 with TRBJ2-3; D call uncertain. CDR3 length: 14 amino acids. The germline V gene has CDR1 MNHEY and CDR2 SMNVEV (reference sequence). V was shortened by 2 bases and J by 0 bases, with 6 bases between the two germline ends. The CDR3 nucleotides read TGTGCCAGCAGTTTAGTCTGGAGCACAGATACGCAGTATTTT. Amino acids: CASSLVWSTDTQYF.

The chain has TRBV12-3 or TRBV12-4 and TRBJ1-5, with D hard to call. Trimming shortened V by 7 bases and J by 7 bases, and 14 bases separated the two germline ends. The CDR3 is 13 amino acids. CDR3 amino acids: CASTSGGLQPQHF. As DNA, the CDR3 is TGTGCCAGCACCTCGGGTGGGTTACAGCCCCAGCATTTT.

CDR3: CASSLASWSLYIGEQFF. The CDR3, as DNA: TGTGCCAGCAGTTTAGCTTCCTGGTCGCTATACATCGGTGAGCAGTTCTTC. This rearrangement joins TRBV12-3 or TRBV12-4 to TRBJ2-1; no reliable D call. The CDR3 spans 17 residues. Trimming cost V 0 bases and J 9 bases, with 21 bases left between them.

V and J are TRBV10-1 and TRBJ1-5, with TRBD1 matching 9 bases. The germline V gene has CDR1 WNHNN and CDR2 SYGVQD (reference sequence). The CDR3 totals 14 residues. J gave up 4 bases and V 11 bases, and 9 bases lay outside the gene matches. The CDR3 region is CALPQTGGNQPQHF. The CDR3 DNA reads as TGCGCCCTCCCCCAGACAGGGGGGAATCAGCCCCAGCATTTT.

This clonotype was seen a few times. J is TRBJ2-1 and V is TRBV25-1; maybe TRBD2 (7 bases). The ends were cut back, 7 bases at V and 10 bases at J, with 8 bases in the middle. CDR3 length: 10 amino acids. CDR1 and CDR2 from the germline V gene are MGHDK and SYGVNS. CDR3 nucleotides: TGTGCCAGCAAGGGGGGGGAGCAGTTCTTC. Its translation is CASKGGEQFF.